This TCR beta chain originates from a study of blood T cell repertoires in COVID-19. In the study overall: Nucleic acid was either cDNA or gDNA, and it came from T cells, B-cell-depleted T cells, or PBMCs.

The authors' processing: Reference gene primer amplification in the assay estimated nucleated cell counts. Assay: immunoSEQ multiplex PCR; the TCRdb copy retains only in-frame clones and omits some. From that table come the V and J calls and clone size; the DNA was used to work out D and trimming. The data contain fewer than 500,000 clones, roughly 87% of them singletons. The cohort comprised adults aged about 18 to 90 years residing in some 24 US areas. This CDR3 is built from 16 residues. Per the germline V gene, CDR1 is KGHSH and CDR2 is LQKENI. The junction had 6 bases not matched to a gene; V was cut back by 5 bases and J by 3 bases.

Sequenced input: PBMCs or T cells enriched from blood (not recorded which). This TCR was recovered from a woman between 18 and 30 years old who had recovered from COVID-19. The chain has TRBV18 and TRBJ2-4; 11 bases match TRBD2. The CDR3 here is CASSSGTSGHKNIQYF. The CDR3 DNA reads as TGTGCCAGCTCATCGGGGACTAGCGGACACAAAAACATTCAGTACTTC.